The rows below give T cell receptor beta chains drawn from one sample of a study of T cells expressing NK-cell markers. Each CDR3 protein gets one entry in TCRdb, which reprocessed the 5' RACE reads and gives no DNA. The sample data list about 260,000 distinct CDR3 sequences. Source material: blood T cells: a sorted CD56 or NKG2C T cell subset, CD4+ or CD8+ T cells, or bulk PBMC T cells (not recorded which). The receptor set was obtained from a young man in good health. Each CDR3 is given with its conserved first and last residue.

V	J	CDR3
TRBV6-2/TRBV6-3	TRBJ1-5	CASRLMTGPQHF
TRBV4-3	TRBJ2-7	CASSQEGRGGHEQYF
TRBV7-6	TRBJ2-3	CASSLGTVWGNSTDTQYF
TRBV12-3/TRBV12-4	TRBJ2-1	CASRSGTSSYNEQFF
TRBV10-1	TRBJ2-6	CASSEKAVGLGANVLTF
TRBV12-3/TRBV12-4	TRBJ2-7	CASSFHGSDEQYF
TRBV24-1	TRBJ2-1	CATSDSRKGGIYNEQFF
TRBV5-1	TRBJ1-2	CASSHGTGVYGYTF
TRBV6-1	TRBJ2-5	CASNRKGGQETQYF
TRBV29-1	TRBJ2-1	CSVEGVLAGSYNEQFF
TRBV10-3	TRBJ2-1	CAISERDNEYNEQFF
TRBV15	TRBJ2-1	CATSRDDGGWGNEQFF
TRBV9	TRBJ2-5	CASSKKGLAEEETQYF
TRBV12-3/TRBV12-4	TRBJ2-2	CASSFSPGTSVNTGELFF
TRBV6-2/TRBV6-3	TRBJ2-1	CASSYPPGSEQFF
TRBV15	TRBJ1-2	CATSRGTGGLYGYTF
TRBV28	TRBJ1-5	CASSYGGTGVQPQHF
TRBV10-3	TRBJ1-4	CAIRSQMNEKLFF
TRBV29-1	TRBJ2-7	CSVRPGQGEQYF
TRBV12-3/TRBV12-4	TRBJ1-5	CASSPYRDKYSNQPQHF
TRBV4-3	TRBJ2-2	CASSQLRQGTTGELFF
TRBV5-1	TRBJ2-5	CASSFRERETQYF
TRBV12-3/TRBV12-4	TRBJ2-1	CASSLIGGPIF
TRBV28	TRBJ2-3	CASSRLAGPRAAQYF
TRBV5-1	TRBJ2-1	CASSLDAGTMGEQFF
TRBV7-9	TRBJ2-5	CASSFFGSEETQYF
TRBV12-3/TRBV12-4	TRBJ2-3	CASRAGVEADTQYF
TRBV12-3/TRBV12-4	TRBJ2-7	CASNAGSGHEQYF
TRBV5-6	TRBJ1-3	CASSWWTGTGRNTIYF
TRBV27	TRBJ1-3	CASSFGGSGNTIYF
TRBV20-1	TRBJ2-3	CSAPTEYTQYF
TRBV20-1	TRBJ2-1	CSASFWASSYNEQFF
TRBV10-3	TRBJ2-3	CAISESWQGPMDTQYF
TRBV10-3	TRBJ1-4	CAIGQGNEKLFF
TRBV3-1	TRBJ2-3	CASSQKRNGPLKQYF
TRBV15	TRBJ1-2	CATSRGSGSYGYTF
TRBV5-1	TRBJ2-7	CASSLYSDEQYF